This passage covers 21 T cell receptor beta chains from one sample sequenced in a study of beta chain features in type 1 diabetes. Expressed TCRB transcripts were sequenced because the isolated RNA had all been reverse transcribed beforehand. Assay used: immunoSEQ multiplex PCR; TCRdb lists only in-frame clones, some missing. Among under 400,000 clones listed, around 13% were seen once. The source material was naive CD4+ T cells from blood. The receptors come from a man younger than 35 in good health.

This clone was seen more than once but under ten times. The chain's CDR3 is CASSVAMARTDTQYF. As DNA, the CDR3 is TGTGCCAGCAGCGTAGCCATGGCCCGCACAGATACGCAGTATTTT. The chain recombines TRBV9 with TRBJ2-3; unclear D gene. CDR1 SGDLS and CDR2 YYNGEE come from the germline V gene. The germline V and J ends were trimmed by 0 bases and 1 base, with 9 bases remaining between them. The CDR3 is made up of 15 amino acids.

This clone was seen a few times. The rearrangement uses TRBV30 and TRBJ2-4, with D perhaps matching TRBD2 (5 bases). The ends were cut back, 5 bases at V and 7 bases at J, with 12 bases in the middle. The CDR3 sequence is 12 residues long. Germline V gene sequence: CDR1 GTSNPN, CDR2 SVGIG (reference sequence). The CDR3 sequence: CAWEGLANIQYF. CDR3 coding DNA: TGTGCCTGGGAGGGATTAGCCAACATTCAGTACTTC.

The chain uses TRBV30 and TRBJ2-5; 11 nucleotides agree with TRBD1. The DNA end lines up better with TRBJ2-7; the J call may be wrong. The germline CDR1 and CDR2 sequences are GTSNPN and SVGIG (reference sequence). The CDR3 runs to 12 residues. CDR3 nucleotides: TGTGCCTGTGGGACAGGGGGCTACGAGCAGTACTTC. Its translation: CACGTGGYEQYF.

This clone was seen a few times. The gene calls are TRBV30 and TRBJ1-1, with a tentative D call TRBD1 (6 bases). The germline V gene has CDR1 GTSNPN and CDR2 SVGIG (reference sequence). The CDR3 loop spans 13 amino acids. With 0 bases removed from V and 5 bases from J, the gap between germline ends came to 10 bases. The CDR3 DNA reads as TGTGCCTGGAGTGTGACAGGCAGGACTGAAGCTTTCTTT. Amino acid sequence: CAWSVTGRTEAFF.

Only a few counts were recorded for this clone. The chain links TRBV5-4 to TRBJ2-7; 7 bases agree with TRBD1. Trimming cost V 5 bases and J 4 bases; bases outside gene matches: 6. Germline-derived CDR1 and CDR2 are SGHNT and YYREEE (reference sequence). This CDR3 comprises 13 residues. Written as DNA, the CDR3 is TGTGCCAGCAGGACTACGGGACAGTACGAGCAGTACTTC. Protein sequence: CASRTTGQYEQYF.

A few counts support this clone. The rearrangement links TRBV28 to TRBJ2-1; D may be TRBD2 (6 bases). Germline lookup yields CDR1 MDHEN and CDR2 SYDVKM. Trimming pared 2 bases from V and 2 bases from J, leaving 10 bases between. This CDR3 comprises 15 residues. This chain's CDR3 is CASSLGRRAYNEQFF. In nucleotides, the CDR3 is TGTGCCAGCAGTTTAGGACGGAGGGCCTACAATGAGCAGTTCTTC.

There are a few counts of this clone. The CDR3 region is CASGIGQGYEKLFF. CDR3 bases: TGTGCCAGCGGAATCGGACAGGGCTATGAAAAACTGTTTTTT. The chain joins TRBV6-5 to TRBJ1-4; 8 bases align to TRBD1. Germline V gene lookup returns CDR1 MNHEY and CDR2 SVGAGI. The J segment lost 6 bases and the V segment lost 8 bases, leaving 8 bases of the junction unmatched. This CDR3 spans 14 amino acids.

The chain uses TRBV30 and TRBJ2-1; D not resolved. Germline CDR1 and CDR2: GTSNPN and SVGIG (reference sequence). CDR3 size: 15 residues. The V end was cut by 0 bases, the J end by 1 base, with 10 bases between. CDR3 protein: CAWSVYGRSYNEQFF. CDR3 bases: TGTGCCTGGAGTGTATATGGCAGGTCCTACAATGAGCAGTTCTTC.

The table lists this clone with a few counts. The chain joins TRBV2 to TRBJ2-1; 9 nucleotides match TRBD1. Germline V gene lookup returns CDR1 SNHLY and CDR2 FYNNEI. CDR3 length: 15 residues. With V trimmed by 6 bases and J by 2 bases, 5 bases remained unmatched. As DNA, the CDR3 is TGTGCCAGCAGCCTGACAGGGGGTACCTACAATGAGCAGTTCTTC. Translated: CASSLTGGTYNEQFF.

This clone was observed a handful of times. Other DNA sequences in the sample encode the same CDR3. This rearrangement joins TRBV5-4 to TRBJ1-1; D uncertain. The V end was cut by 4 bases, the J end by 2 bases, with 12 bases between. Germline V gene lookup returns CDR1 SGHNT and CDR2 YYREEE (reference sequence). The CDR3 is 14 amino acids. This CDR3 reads CASSPGGLNTEAFF. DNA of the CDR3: TGTGCCAGCAGCCCGGGAGGCCTAAACACTGAAGCTTTCTTT.

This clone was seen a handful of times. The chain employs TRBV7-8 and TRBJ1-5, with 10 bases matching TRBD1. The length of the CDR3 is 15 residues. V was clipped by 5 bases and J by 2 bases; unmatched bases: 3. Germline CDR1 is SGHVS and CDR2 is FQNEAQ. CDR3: CASSQGQGGNQPQHF. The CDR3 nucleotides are TGTGCCAGCAGCCAAGGACAGGGGGGCAATCAGCCCCAGCATTTT.

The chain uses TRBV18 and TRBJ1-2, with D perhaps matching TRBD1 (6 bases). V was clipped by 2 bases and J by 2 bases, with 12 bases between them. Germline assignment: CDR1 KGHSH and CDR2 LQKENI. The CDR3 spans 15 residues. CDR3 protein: CASSPDRDINYGYTF. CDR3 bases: TGTGCCAGCTCACCAGATCGGGACATCAACTATGGCTACACCTTC.

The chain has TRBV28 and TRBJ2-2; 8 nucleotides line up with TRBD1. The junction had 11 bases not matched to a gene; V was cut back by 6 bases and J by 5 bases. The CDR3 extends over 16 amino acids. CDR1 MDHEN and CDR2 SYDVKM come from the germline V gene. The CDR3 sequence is CASRSHRGVRTGELFF. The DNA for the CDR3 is TGTGCCAGCAGGTCCCACAGGGGGGTACGGACCGGGGAGCTGTTTTTT.

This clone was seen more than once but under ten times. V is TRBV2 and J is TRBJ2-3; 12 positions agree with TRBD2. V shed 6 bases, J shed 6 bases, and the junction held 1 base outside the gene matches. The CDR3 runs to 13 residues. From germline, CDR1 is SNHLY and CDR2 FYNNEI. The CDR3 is CASSGLAGDTQYF. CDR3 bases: TGTGCCAGCAGCGGACTAGCGGGGGATACGCAGTATTTT. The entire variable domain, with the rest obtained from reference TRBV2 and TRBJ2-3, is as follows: EPEVTQTPSHQVTQMGQEVILRCVPISNHLYFYWYRQILGQKVEFLVSFYNNEISEKSEIFDDQFSVERPDGSNFTLKIRSTKLEDSAMYFCASSGLAGDTQYFGPGTRLTVL.

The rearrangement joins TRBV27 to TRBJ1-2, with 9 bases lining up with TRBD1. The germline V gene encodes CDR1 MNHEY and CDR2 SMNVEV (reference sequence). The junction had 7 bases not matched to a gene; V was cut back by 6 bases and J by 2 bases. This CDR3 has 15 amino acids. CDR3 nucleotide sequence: TGTGCCAGCAGGGGACAGGGTGTGGAAAACTATGGCTACACCTTC. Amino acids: CASRGQGVENYGYTF.

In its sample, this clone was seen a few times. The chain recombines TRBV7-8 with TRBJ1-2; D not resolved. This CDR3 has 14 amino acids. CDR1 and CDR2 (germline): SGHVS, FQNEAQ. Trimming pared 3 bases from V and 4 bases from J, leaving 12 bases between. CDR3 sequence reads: CASSLVLTGYGYTF. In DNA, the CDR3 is TGTGCCAGCAGCTTGGTCCTAACGGGCTATGGCTACACCTTC.

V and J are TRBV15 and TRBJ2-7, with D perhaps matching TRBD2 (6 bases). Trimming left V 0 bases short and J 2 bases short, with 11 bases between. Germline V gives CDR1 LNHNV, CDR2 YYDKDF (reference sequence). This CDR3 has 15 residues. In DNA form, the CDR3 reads TGTGCCACCAGCAGAGATTTAGCGGACACCTACGAGCAGTACTTC. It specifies CATSRDLADTYEQYF.

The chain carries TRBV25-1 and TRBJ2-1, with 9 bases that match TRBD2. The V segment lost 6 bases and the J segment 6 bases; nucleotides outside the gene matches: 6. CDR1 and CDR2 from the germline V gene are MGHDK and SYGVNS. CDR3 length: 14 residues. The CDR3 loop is CASRLAGVLNEQFF. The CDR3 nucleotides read TGTGCCAGCAGGTTAGCGGGAGTTCTCAATGAGCAGTTCTTC.

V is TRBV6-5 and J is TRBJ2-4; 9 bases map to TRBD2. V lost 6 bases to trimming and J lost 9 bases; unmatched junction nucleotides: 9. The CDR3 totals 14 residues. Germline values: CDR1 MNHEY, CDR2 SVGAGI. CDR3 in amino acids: CASRVSGGGGIQYF. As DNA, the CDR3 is TGTGCCAGCAGGGTTAGCGGGGGTGGCGGCATTCAGTACTTC.

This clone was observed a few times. CDR3 loop: CASKREGPYNEQFF. The CDR3 coding sequence is TGCGCCAGCAAGCGGGAGGGACCCTACAATGAGCAGTTCTTC. The gene calls are TRBV5-1 and TRBJ2-1; TRBD2 matches 10 bases. Germline V gene lookup returns CDR1 SGHRS and CDR2 YFSETQ. CDR3 length equals 14 residues. With 6 bases clipped from V and 2 bases from J, the junction kept 2 bases outside the gene matches.

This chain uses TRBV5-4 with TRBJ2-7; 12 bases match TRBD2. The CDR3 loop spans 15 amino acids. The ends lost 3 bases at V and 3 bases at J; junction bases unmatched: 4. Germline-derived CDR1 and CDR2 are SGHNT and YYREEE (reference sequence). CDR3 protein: CASSSGLAGFYEQYF. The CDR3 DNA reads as TGTGCCAGCAGCTCGGGACTAGCGGGCTTCTACGAGCAGTACTTC.